The 27 T cell receptor beta chains reported below all come from one sample, sequenced in a study of vaccination effects on CD4 cells after COVID-19. The protocol was immunoSEQ multiplex PCR, while the TCRdb copy is restricted to in-frame clones and leaves out a portion. In the table there are roughly 67,000 clones, about four fifths of which are singletons. These receptors have no known antigen. Before sequencing took place, the ViraFEST assay used viral peptide pools to expand antigen-specific CD4+ T cells. Culture lasted around eleven days before CD4+ T cell isolation. The healthy vaccine recipients, who had no prior SARS-CoV-2 infection, showed negative nucleocapsid antibodies. The sequencing used CD4+ T cells from PBMCs cultured with SARS-CoV-2 spike peptides, collected before COVID-19 vaccination. The receptors come from a human donor who received a COVID-19 vaccine.

This clone occurred a few times. The chain employs TRBV5-6 and TRBJ2-7, with D perhaps matching TRBD2 (6 bases). V was shortened by 0 bases and J by 8 bases, with 15 bases between the two germline ends. The CDR3 has 14 residues. CDR1 and CDR2 (germline): SGHDT, YYEEEE. Written as DNA, the CDR3 is TGTGCCAGCAGCTTGGACAGCGGGTACGGAAAGCAGTACGTC. Amino acids: CASSLDSGYGKQYV.

This chain joins TRBV9 and TRBJ2-1; tentative D call: TRBD2 (5 bases). The length of the CDR3 is 13 residues. Germline values: CDR1 SGDLS, CDR2 YYNGEE. V was cut by 0 bases and J by 10 bases, with 11 bases left in between. CDR3 DNA sequence: TGTGCCAGCAGCGTAGACCTAGCCCGGGAGCAGTTCTTC. Protein product: CASSVDLAREQFF.

This clone was seen a few times. The chain recombines TRBV19 with TRBJ2-2, with D possibly matching TRBD1 (6 bases). The CDR3 is 16 amino acids. From germline, CDR1 is LNHDA and CDR2 SQIVND (reference sequence). V lost 2 bases to trimming and J lost 0 bases, with 10 bases between them. In DNA, the CDR3 is TGTGCCAGTAGTATAATCCCAGGGGCGAACACCGGGGAGCTGTTTTTT. Protein sequence: CASSIIPGANTGELFF.

The CDR3 DNA is TGTGCCTGGACTAACCCCGGGACAGGGAAGGTGGGCATTCAGTACTTC. It translates to CAWTNPGTGKVGIQYF. V is TRBV30 and J is TRBJ2-4, with 9 bases aligning to TRBD1. This CDR3 is built from 16 residues. The V and J ends lost 4 bases and 9 bases, in that order; junction bases with no gene match: 16. In germline, CDR1 is GTSNPN, CDR2 SVGIG (reference sequence).

The gene calls are TRBV19 and TRBJ1-5, with TRBD1 identical over 7 bases. The junction had 10 bases not matched to a gene; V was cut back by 3 bases and J by 5 bases. The CDR3 covers 16 residues. Per germline, CDR1 LNHDA and CDR2 SQIVND (reference sequence). This CDR3 is CASSIQSGQIYQPQHF. CDR3 in DNA: TGTGCCAGTAGTATCCAGTCGGGACAGATTTATCAGCCCCAGCATTTT.

The V and J genes are TRBV6-1 and TRBJ2-7, with D tentatively TRBD1 (5 bases). Germline V gene sequence: CDR1 MNHNS, CDR2 SASEGT. The length of the CDR3 is 16 residues. Trimming shortened V by 4 bases and J by 5 bases, and 21 bases separated the two germline ends. The CDR3 sequence: CASSAWTQTLPHEQYV. CDR3 bases: TGTGCCAGCAGTGCATGGACACAAACCCTTCCCCACGAGCAGTACGTC.

The CDR3 region has the DNA TGTGCCAGCAGTCTCCGACCGGATGGCTACACCTTC. Amino acids: CASSLRPDGYTF. The chain couples TRBV2 to TRBJ1-2, with unresolved D. Germline V gene lookup returns CDR1 SNHLY and CDR2 FYNNEI. The CDR3 contains 12 residues. Between the trimmed V and J ends, which lost 5 bases and 6 bases, there was a span of 10 bases.

The chain recombines TRBV19 with TRBJ2-2; TRBD1 matches 8 bases. The CDR3 loop spans 14 amino acids. V lost 9 bases to trimming and J lost 4 bases; unmatched junction nucleotides: 7. The germline gives CDR1 LNHDA, CDR2 SQIVND (reference sequence). CDR3 protein: CASRTGFGTGELFF. The CDR3 DNA follows: TGTGCCAGCCGGACAGGGTTTGGCACCGGGGAGCTGTTTTTT. The complete variable domain, with remaining parts taken from reference TRBV19 and TRBJ2-2, reads DGGITQSPKYLFRKEGQNVTLSCEQNLNHDAMYWYRQDPGQGLRLIYYSQIVNDFQKGDIAEGYSVSREKKESFPLTVTSAQKNPTAFYLCASRTGFGTGELFFGEGSRLTVL.

In its sample, this clone was seen a few times. The chain has TRBV24-1 and TRBJ2-5, with D unresolved. Germline CDR1 KGHDR, CDR2 SFDVKD. The V end lost 4 bases, the J end lost 4 bases, and 9 bases lay between the germline ends. The CDR3 runs 13 residues. The CDR3 region is CATSDWVSETQYF. The CDR3, as DNA: TGTGCCACCAGTGACTGGGTCTCAGAGACCCAGTACTTC.

J is TRBJ2-7 and V is TRBV7-8; TRBD2 is a possible D gene (6 bases). The CDR3 is 14 residues long. V was cut by 5 bases and J by 7 bases, with 18 bases left in between. CDR1 SGHVS and CDR2 FQNEAQ come from the germline V gene. The CDR3 reads CASSRGTWTGEQYV. Written as DNA, the CDR3 is TGTGCCAGCAGCCGGGGGACTTGGACGGGGGAGCAGTACGTC.

This sequence joins TRBV6-1 and TRBJ2-2, with D possibly called TRBD1 or TRBD2 (5 bases each). V was trimmed by 0 bases and J by 6 bases, leaving 14 bases between them. The CDR3 is made up of 16 amino acids. The germline V gene has CDR1 MNHNS and CDR2 SASEGT. Here the CDR3 reads CASSEAGTPWAGELFF. The CDR3 DNA sequence: TGTGCCAGCAGTGAAGCAGGGACCCCTTGGGCCGGGGAGCTGTTTTTT.

V usage is TRBV15 and J usage is TRBJ2-1; D is ambiguous. The germline V and J ends were trimmed by 1 base and 4 bases, with 2 bases remaining between them. From germline, CDR1 is LNHNV and CDR2 YYDKDF (reference sequence). The CDR3 runs to 12 residues. CDR3 residues: CATSRVYNEQFF. DNA of the CDR3: TGTGCCACCAGCAGAGTATACAATGAGCAGTTCTTC. Full variable domain (remainder filled in from reference TRBV15 and TRBJ2-1): DAMVIQNPRYQVTQFGKPVTLSCSQTLNHNVMYWYQQKSSQAPKLLFHYYDKDFNNEADTPDNFQSRRPNTSFCFLDIRSPGLGDTAMYLCATSRVYNEQFFGPGTRLTVL.

The chain links TRBV29-1 to TRBJ1-2, with TRBD1 matching over 10 bases. Trimming removed 3 bases from V and 7 bases from J; junction bases left unmatched: 14. Per germline, CDR1 SQVTM and CDR2 ANQGSEA. The CDR3 is 16 amino acids. The CDR3 sequence: CSVEKSRDRGYGGYTF. For the CDR3, the DNA is TGCAGCGTTGAGAAGTCCCGGGACAGGGGTTATGGTGGCTACACCTTC.

This clone has more than one count but fewer than ten. The rearrangement joins TRBV10-1 to TRBJ1-1, with D perhaps TRBD1 (5 bases). CDR1 is WNHNN, CDR2 SYGVQD, per germline (reference sequence). The CDR3 is 15 residues long. Trimming shortened V by 8 bases and J by 3 bases, and 19 bases separated the two germline ends. CDR3 in DNA: TGCGCCAGCGGCGTTGCAGGGAGCTTGGACACTGAAGCTTTCTTT. Its translation is CASGVAGSLDTEAFF.

This clone has a handful of counts. The chain combines TRBV9 with TRBJ2-2, with unresolved D. Germline V gives CDR1 SGDLS, CDR2 YYNGEE. Trimming pared 0 bases from V and 4 bases from J, leaving 10 bases between. CDR3 size: 15 residues. The DNA of the CDR3 is TGTGCCAGCAGCGTAGAGCCAGCCCTCACCGGGGAGCTGTTTTTT. Its translation is CASSVEPALTGELFF.

The chain employs TRBV7-2 and TRBJ1-4; TRBD1 aligns across 7 bases. Germline CDR1 reads SGHTA; CDR2 reads FQGNSA. This CDR3 spans 14 amino acids. The V gene end was trimmed by 1 base and the J gene end by 8 bases; junction bases not matched to a gene: 4. The CDR3 spells CASSLGQGREKLFF. CDR3 sequence (DNA): TGTGCCAGCAGCTTAGGACAGGGCCGGGAAAAACTGTTTTTT.

V is TRBV4-1 and J is TRBJ2-7; TRBD1 aligns across 8 bases. The germline V gene encodes CDR1 MGHRA and CDR2 YSYEKL. V was pared by 1 base and J by 2 bases, with 4 bases of the junction left unmatched. The CDR3 loop spans 15 amino acids. CDR3 residues: CASSQGVQGAYEQYV. The DNA for the CDR3 is TGCGCCAGCAGCCAAGGGGTACAGGGGGCCTACGAGCAGTACGTC.

The chain joins TRBV5-4 to TRBJ2-1; maybe TRBD2 (6 bases). The CDR3 loop spans 15 amino acids. From germline, CDR1 is SGHNT and CDR2 YYREEE (reference sequence). Trimming pared 2 bases from V and 0 bases from J, leaving 9 bases between. CDR3 sequence (DNA): TGTGCCAGCAGCTTCGGAGGGAGCTCCTACAATGAGCAGTTCTTC. Translated: CASSFGGSSYNEQFF. Using reference TRBV5-4 and TRBJ2-1 for the parts outside the CDR3, the full variable domain is ETGVTQSPTHLIKTRGQQVTLRCSSQSGHNTVSWYQQALGQGPQFIFQYYREEENGRGNFPPRFSGLQFPNYSSELNVNALELDDSALYLCASSFGGSSYNEQFFGPGTRLTVL.

The rearrangement joins TRBV2 to TRBJ1-4, with TRBD1 matching over 8 bases. Germline CDR1 is SNHLY and CDR2 is FYNNEI. The CDR3 length is 13 residues. V dropped 11 bases and J dropped 4; count of bases not matched to a gene: 6. The CDR3 nucleotides read TGTGCCGGAAGACAGGGGATTAATGAAAAACTGTTTTTT. It encodes CAGRQGINEKLFF.

This clone was counted only a few times. The chain carries TRBV28 and TRBJ2-7; D might be TRBD1 or TRBD2, each matching 5 bases. The CDR3 consists of 15 residues. CDR1 and CDR2 from the germline V gene are MDHEN and SYDVKM. Trimming stripped 4 bases from V and 5 bases from J, with 18 bases between. CDR3 nucleotide sequence: TGTGCCAGCAGTTCCCCGGGGACGCTGAGGCACGAGCAGTACGTC. As protein: CASSSPGTLRHEQYV.

This clone came up a few times. J is TRBJ1-2 and V is TRBV5-1; 10 nucleotides agree with TRBD1. Germline V gene sequence: CDR1 SGHRS, CDR2 YFSETQ. V was clipped by 1 base and J by 8 bases; unmatched bases: 8. The CDR3 is 15 residues long. The CDR3 bases are TGCGCCAGCAGCTTGAGACAGGGGGCCCTGGAGGGCTACACCTTC. Protein sequence: CASSLRQGALEGYTF.

The chain recombines TRBV7-3 with TRBJ2-1; 10 positions match TRBD1. The CDR3 runs to 14 residues. Germline loops: CDR1 SGHTA, CDR2 FQGTGA. Losses at the gene ends were 5 bases for V and 5 bases for J; bases not matched to a gene: 3. This CDR3 reads CASSRDRGHNEQFF. DNA for the CDR3: TGTGCCAGCAGCCGGGACAGGGGACACAATGAGCAGTTCTTC.

This clone showed up just once. The V gene is TRBV5-1, the J gene TRBJ2-5; perhaps D is TRBD1 or TRBD2 (6 bases each). CDR1 is SGHRS and CDR2 is YFSETQ in the germline V gene. CDR3 size: 14 residues. Trimming stripped 4 bases from V and 4 bases from J, with 14 bases between. CDR3 in DNA: TGCGCCAGCAGCGGAGGGACATTGAGAGAGACCCAGTACTTC. It encodes CASSGGTLRETQYF.

The chain joins TRBV6-5 to TRBJ2-2, with D possibly being TRBD1 (6 bases). The germline CDR1 and CDR2 sequences are MNHEY and SVGAGI. The CDR3 length is 13 residues. Between the trimmed V and J ends, which lost 9 bases and 4 bases, there was a span of 12 bases. CDR3 sequence reads: CASTGHPTGELFF. The CDR3, as DNA: TGTGCCAGTACGGGACACCCCACCGGGGAGCTGTTTTTT.

The chain has TRBV20-1 and TRBJ2-3; no clear D gene. The germline V and J ends were trimmed by 4 bases and 6 bases, with 8 bases remaining between them. The CDR3 runs 11 residues. Germline V gene sequence: CDR1 DFQATT, CDR2 SNEGSKA (reference sequence). This chain's CDR3 is CSANLRDTQYF. The CDR3 DNA reads TGCAGTGCTAATTTACGTGATACGCAGTATTTT.

V is TRBV18 and J is TRBJ1-5; weak D call: TRBD1 (5 bases). Per the germline V gene, CDR1 is KGHSH and CDR2 is LQKENI. This CDR3 comprises 13 residues. V was trimmed by 3 bases and J by 5 bases, leaving 8 bases between them. The chain's CDR3 is CASSPGVDQPQHF. The DNA for the CDR3 is TGTGCCAGCTCACCGGGGGTGGATCAGCCCCAGCATTTT.

J is TRBJ1-2 and V is TRBV21-1. TRBV21-1 is a known pseudogene. CDR3 length: 12 residues. CDR3 sequence: CASRGGTYGYTF. DNA for the CDR3: TGTGCCAGCAGGGGAGGGACTTATGGCTACACCTTC.